The rows below give T cell receptor beta chains drawn from one sample of a study of T cell changes during pregnancy in multiple sclerosis. The repertoire was sequenced with immunoSEQ multiplex PCR; TCRdb's copy has only in-frame clones and lacks some. In the table there are about 44,000 clones, around 90% of which are singletons. The sample here was CD4+ T cells from peripheral blood mononuclear cells, taken in the first trimester of pregnancy. The source of these receptors is a female donor with multiple sclerosis, enrolled in a pregnancy study. Each CDR3 is given with its conserved first and last residue.

CDR3: CASRLGQTTGELFF; V: TRBV27
CDR3: CASSPTGGRTEAFF; V: TRBV18
CDR3: CAWERETQYF; V: TRBV30
CDR3: CATSRDWRLAYEQYF; V: TRBV15
CDR3: CASSRGLAGDNEQFF; V: TRBV19
CDR3: CASSQVKWTTSPIPLSYEQYF; V: TRBV4-1
CDR3: CASSSEVNTEAFF; V: TRBV5-1
CDR3: CASSPGTSGPISYNEQFF; V: TRBV2
CDR3: CASSLGQVNYGYTF; V: TRBV5-1
CDR3: CASSSAYNEQFF; V: TRBV5-4
CDR3: CAWRQGATEAFF; V: TRBV30
CDR3: CASSQGLAKNIQYF; V: TRBV4-2